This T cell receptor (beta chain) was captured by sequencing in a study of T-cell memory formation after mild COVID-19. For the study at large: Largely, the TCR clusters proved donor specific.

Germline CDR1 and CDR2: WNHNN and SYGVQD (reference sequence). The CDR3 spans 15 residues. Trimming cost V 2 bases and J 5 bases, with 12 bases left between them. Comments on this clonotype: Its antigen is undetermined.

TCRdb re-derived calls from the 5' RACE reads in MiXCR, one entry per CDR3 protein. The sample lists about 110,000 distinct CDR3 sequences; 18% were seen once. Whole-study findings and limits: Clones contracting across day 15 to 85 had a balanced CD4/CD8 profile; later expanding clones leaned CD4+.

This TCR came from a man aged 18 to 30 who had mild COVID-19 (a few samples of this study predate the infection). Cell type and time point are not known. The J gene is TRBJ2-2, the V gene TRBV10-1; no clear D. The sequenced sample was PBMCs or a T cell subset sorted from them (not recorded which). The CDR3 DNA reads TGCGCCAGCAGTGAGCAAAAAGGCATGACCGGGGAGCTGTTTTTT. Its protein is CASSEQKGMTGELFF.